The rows below give T cell receptor beta chains drawn from one sample of a study of Graves' ophthalmopathy and Graves' hyperthyroidism. TCRdb used MiXCR to reprocess the multiplex PCR reads, holding one entry per CDR3 protein. The sample yields almost 750,000 distinct CDR3 sequences, about 44% seen once. The sample taken for sequencing was peripheral blood. Source of these receptors: an adult man with Graves' ophthalmopathy. The CDR3 runs from the conserved cysteine through the conserved F or W. The D gene is left open where the match is weak. Size is stated for part of the rows, as once, few or many counts, or as a class when the clone is expanded.

d_gene,j_gene,v_gene,abundance,CDR3aa,CDR3nt
TRBD2,TRBJ2-2,TRBV2,NA,CASSGPGRDTGELFF,TGTGCCAGCTCCGGACCGGGGAGGGACACCGGGGAGCTGTTTTTT
NA,TRBJ2-2,TRBV7-9,few,CANSRRENTGELFF,TGTGCCAACTCCCGACGGGAGAACACCGGGGAGCTGTTTTTT
NA,TRBJ1-4,TRBV25-1,NA,CASSFQGYEKLFF,TGTGCCAGCAGTTTTCAGGGTTACGAAAAACTGTTTTTT
TRBD2,TRBJ2-7,TRBV7-3,NA,CASSSGAGGSYEQYF,TGTGCCAGCAGCTCGGGTGCGGGGGGCTCCTACGAGCAGTACTTC
TRBD1,TRBJ1-1,TRBV9,few,CASSPSGQGGFMNTEAFF,TGTGCCAGCAGCCCTTCCGGACAGGGGGGATTCATGAACACTGAAGCTTTCTTT
NA,TRBJ1-2,TRBV2,NA,CASSPRDTQNYGYTF,TGTGCCAGCAGTCCCCGGGACACCCAAAACTATGGCTACACCTTC
NA,TRBJ2-2,TRBV14,once,CASSPVGGPVNTGELFF,TGTGCCAGCAGCCCAGTAGGGGGTCCGGTAAACACCGGGGAGCTGTTTTTT
TRBD1,TRBJ1-5,TRBV24-1,many,CASSTDRAGQAQHF,TGTGCCAGCAGTACTGACAGGGCGGGTCAGGCCCAGCATTTT
TRBD2,TRBJ2-5,TRBV5-8,NA,CASSSGTSEETQYF,TGTGCCAGCAGCTCCGGGACTAGTGAAGAGACCCAGTACTTC
NA,TRBJ2-5,TRBV10-3,many,CAISELGGGETQYF,TGTGCCATCAGTGAATTGGGGGGCGGAGAGACCCAGTACTTC
NA,TRBJ1-5,TRBV10-3,many,CAITNGDQPQHF,TGTGCCATCACAAACGGGGATCAGCCCCAGCATTTT
TRBD1,TRBJ2-7,TRBV29-1,many,CSAGQGYYEQYF,TGCAGCGCGGGACAGGGGTACTACGAGCAGTACTTC
NA,TRBJ2-7,TRBV7-9,NA,CASSQDFNEQYF,TGCGCCAGCAGCCAAGATTTCAATGAGCAGTACTTC
NA,TRBJ2-7,TRBV2,NA,CASSSPGNIRVDEQYF,TGTGCCAGCAGTTCCCCCGGCAATATCCGGGTGGATGAGCAGTACTTC
NA,TRBJ2-3,TRBV7-2,NA,CASSLNRIRTDTQYF,TGTGCCAGCAGCTTAAACCGGATACGCACAGATACGCAGTATTTT
NA,TRBJ2-5,TRBV16,NA,CASSQSAILSQETQYF,TGTGCCAGCAGCCAATCGGCAATTTTGAGTCAAGAGACCCAGTACTTC
TRBD1,TRBJ1-2,TRBV15,few,CASGAPGQIYGYTF,TGTGCCAGCGGGGCTCCGGGACAGATCTATGGCTACACCTTC
NA,TRBJ1-1,TRBV2,NA,CASSPSTGGRTEAFF,TGTGCCAGCAGTCCATCGACAGGAGGAAGGACTGAAGCTTTCTTT
NA,TRBJ2-7,TRBV20-1,NA,CSASNRPYEQYF,TGCAGTGCTAGTAACCGGCCCTACGAGCAGTACTTC
TRBD1,TRBJ1-2,TRBV5-1,NA,CASSSTGQGYYGYTF,TGCGCCAGCAGCTCCACCGGACAGGGATACTATGGCTACACCTTC
NA,TRBJ2-5,TRBV7-3,NA,CASSLNGGTQETQYF,TGTGCCAGCAGCTTAAATGGAGGGACTCAAGAGACCCAGTACTTC
TRBD1,TRBJ1-5,TRBV19,NA,CASSRGGTGDQPQHF,TGTGCCAGTAGTCGGGGGGGGACAGGGGATCAGCCCCAGCATTTT
NA,TRBJ1-2,TRBV5-4,few,CASSFFGQNYGYTF,TGTGCCAGCAGCTTCTTTGGACAGAACTATGGCTACACCTTC
NA,TRBJ1-1,TRBV2,many,CASTYTEAFF,TGTGCCAGCACTTACACTGAAGCTTTCTTT
NA,TRBJ1-6,TRBV20-1,NA,CSARDRDSGERLRSLHF,TGCAGTGCTAGAGATAGAGATTCCGGAGAGCGGTTAAGGTCCCTCCACTTT
NA,TRBJ1-5,TRBV5-5,NA,CASSCDPRGQADQPQHF,TGTGCCAGCAGCTGCGATCCCCGAGGGCAAGCGGATCAGCCCCAGCATTTT
TRBD2,TRBJ2-7,TRBV20-1,NA,CSAIPGLAGGPREQYF,TGCAGTGCTATACCCGGACTAGCGGGGGGGCCGCGGGAGCAGTACTTC
NA,TRBJ2-2,TRBV7-8,few,CASSLVFSASLTGELFF,TGTGCCAGCAGCTTAGTGTTTTCGGCTAGCCTCACCGGGGAGCTGTTTTTT
NA,TRBJ1-6,TRBV2,NA,CASSYLSSTEHNSPLHF,TGTGCCAGCAGTTACCTATCAAGTACTGAACATAATTCACCCCTCCACTTT
NA,TRBJ1-5,TRBV2,NA,CASSERGVINSNQPQHF,TGTGCCAGCAGTGAAAGGGGAGTCATAAATAGCAATCAGCCCCAGCATTTT
NA,TRBJ2-7,TRBV7-2,few,CASSFTDQIYEQYF,TGTGCCAGCAGCTTTACCGACCAAATCTACGAGCAGTACTTC
NA,TRBJ2-7,TRBV7-3,NA,CAQPGQEQYF,TGTGCCCAACCCGGACAAGAGCAGTACTTC
NA,TRBJ1-1,TRBV7-2,NA,CASSLDGAGGAFF,TGTGCCAGCAGCTTAGACGGAGCGGGGGGGGCTTTCTTT
NA,TRBJ1-5,TRBV19,few,CASSIDRLSNQPQHF,TGTGCCAGTAGTATAGATCGCCTTAGCAATCAGCCCCAGCATTTT
TRBD1,TRBJ2-5,TRBV7-9,NA,CASSLESRGIKTQYF,TGTGCCAGCAGCTTAGAGTCCAGGGGGATAAAGACCCAGTACTTC